The sequence of this T cell receptor (beta chain) was determined in a study of blood T cell repertoires in COVID-19. Study-level background: The study drew acute and convalescent COVID-19 samples from the United States, Italy and Spain. In each case, the material was cDNA or gDNA derived from T cells, B-cell-depleted T cells, or PBMCs.

The cohort comprised adults aged 18 to 89 years residing in about 25 US areas. Clinical history reported by participants formed the basis on which cohorts were assigned. CDR1 is SGHNT and CDR2 is YENEEA in the germline V gene. Losses at the gene ends were 1 base for V and 5 bases for J; bases not matched to a gene: 8. CDR3 length equals 16 residues. Clones were sequenced by immunoSEQ multiplex PCR, and TCRdb holds only the in-frame ones, with some missing. The sample lists some 400,000 clones, more than 70% seen once, with 1% to 1.5% in the top ten. This chain links TRBV11-3 with TRBJ1-5, with 7 bases identical to TRBD1. The material sequenced was PBMCs or T cells enriched from blood (not recorded which). This receptor was taken from a man aged 30 to 39 who had recovered from COVID-19. In DNA, the CDR3 is TGTGCCAGCAGCTTAGCACAGGGGATGAGGGATCAGCCCCAGCATTTT. Protein product: CASSLAQGMRDQPQHF.